These 21 T cell receptor beta chains originate from one sample sequenced in a study of T cell changes during pregnancy in multiple sclerosis. Profiled with immunoSEQ multiplex PCR; TCRdb holds only in-frame clones, not every one. The data contain about 80,000 clones, roughly nine tenths of them singletons. Sequencing used peripheral blood, obtained before pregnancy. Receptors originate from a female donor with multiple sclerosis, enrolled in a pregnancy study.

The chain couples TRBV5-6 to TRBJ1-1, with D perhaps TRBD1 (6 bases). The CDR3 totals 14 residues. The V gene's germline CDR1 is SGHDT and CDR2 YYEEEE. Trimming removed 1 base at V and 0 bases at J, with 7 bases between. The CDR3 region is CASSLPGVNTEAFF. The CDR3 DNA reads as TGTGCCAGCAGCTTGCCAGGGGTGAACACTGAAGCTTTCTTT.

The V and J genes are TRBV2 and TRBJ2-5, with D uncertain. V shed 6 bases and J shed 5 bases, with 19 bases lying between them. Germline V gene data show CDR1 as SNHLY and CDR2 as FYNNEI. The CDR3 is 15 amino acids. CDR3 nucleotide sequence: TGTGCCAGCAGAACTTTAACGGGTCCGGGTGAGACCCAGTACTTC. Translating it yields CASRTLTGPGETQYF.

This clone has just a few counts. The chain links TRBV7-9 to TRBJ1-1; 7 bases align to TRBD1. This CDR3 spans 14 amino acids. Losses at the gene ends were 5 bases for V and 2 bases for J; bases not matched to a gene: 5. Germline V gene sequence: CDR1 SEHNR, CDR2 FQNEAQ (reference sequence). For the CDR3, the DNA is TGTGCCAGCAGCCCACAGGGGCGAAACACTGAAGCTTTCTTT. Its protein product is CASSPQGRNTEAFF.

The chain carries TRBV15 and TRBJ2-2, with 12 bases lining up with TRBD2. Germline V CDR1 and CDR2: LNHNV, YYDKDF (reference sequence). V lost 5 bases, J lost 2 bases, and 6 bases stayed unmatched. The CDR3 covers 17 residues. CDR3 DNA sequence: TGTGCCACCAGCTTCGGACTAGCGGGGTCCAACACCGGGGAGCTGTTTTTT. Translating it yields CATSFGLAGSNTGELFF.

The chain links TRBV19 to TRBJ1-1, with 9 bases fitting TRBD1. Trimming at V came to 8 bases and at J to 7 bases, leaving 5 bases not matched to a gene. Germline CDR1 and CDR2: LNHDA and SQIVND (reference sequence). The CDR3 spans 12 residues. Written as DNA, the CDR3 is TGTGCCAGTGACACAGGGGGCTTTGAAGCTTTCTTT. It encodes CASDTGGFEAFF.

The chain recombines TRBV27 with TRBJ2-3; 10 bases are shared with TRBD1. The CDR3 is made up of 17 amino acids. Trimming removed 5 bases from V and 4 bases from J; junction bases left unmatched: 12. Germline CDR1 is MNHEY and CDR2 is SMNVEV (reference sequence). The CDR3 DNA sequence: TGTGCCAGCAGTCCCCTTTTTCGGACAGGGGGGGCAGATACGCAGTATTTT. It codes for CASSPLFRTGGADTQYF.

CDR3 protein: CASSNGTEQETQYF. The CDR3 nucleotides read TGTGCCAGCAGTAACGGGACAGAACAAGAGACCCAGTACTTC. This rearrangement joins TRBV21-1 to TRBJ2-5; TRBD1 is the table's D call and was not checked against the DNA. TRBV21-1 is termed a pseudogene. The CDR3 sequence is 14 residues long.

The J gene is TRBJ2-7, the V gene TRBV27; 7 bases are a match to TRBD1. CDR1 is MNHEY, CDR2 SMNVEV, per germline (reference sequence). CDR3 length: 14 amino acids. J was trimmed by 3 bases and V by 3 bases; bases with no gene match: 5. Written as DNA, the CDR3 is TGTGCCAGCAGTTTCTCCAGGGGGAGCTACGAGCAGTACTTC. Translating gives CASSFSRGSYEQYF.

The rearrangement joins TRBV9 to TRBJ2-1; 12 bases are a match to TRBD1. CDR3 length: 16 residues. The ends lost 2 bases at V and 7 bases at J; junction bases unmatched: 7. From germline, CDR1 is SGDLS and CDR2 YYNGEE. The CDR3 DNA follows: TGTGCCAGCAGCGTTGGGGGACAGGGGGCACGAAATGAGCAGTTCTTC. This encodes CASSVGGQGARNEQFF.

The chain joins TRBV5-4 to TRBJ2-3; D is ambiguous. This CDR3 is 15 amino acids long. The germline CDR1 and CDR2 sequences are SGHNT and YYREEE (reference sequence). The V end lost 0 bases, the J end lost 2 bases, and 10 bases lay between the germline ends. The CDR3 DNA is TGTGCCAGCAGCTTGGGGTCTAGAACCACAGATACGCAGTATTTT. It specifies CASSLGSRTTDTQYF.

The chain is built from TRBV7-9 and TRBJ1-2; D is ambiguous. The CDR3 extends over 13 amino acids. In germline, CDR1 is SEHNR, CDR2 FQNEAQ (reference sequence). Trimming pared 1 base from V and 1 base from J, leaving 4 bases between. Written as DNA, the CDR3 is TGTGCCAGCAGCTTAGGACTTAACTATGGCTACACCTTC. It yields the protein CASSLGLNYGYTF.

This chain joins TRBV18 and TRBJ2-1; no firm D call. Trimming left V 6 bases short and J 5 bases short, with 17 bases between. Germline V gives CDR1 KGHSH, CDR2 LQKENI. CDR3 size: 15 residues. The CDR3 bases are TGTGCCAGCTCGTACCGACTGCTCGAAGACAATGAGCAGTTCTTC. This codes for CASSYRLLEDNEQFF.

The gene calls are TRBV7-3 and TRBJ2-1; D gene uncertain. V lost 5 bases to trimming and J lost 2 bases, with 16 bases between them. Germline loops: CDR1 SGHTA, CDR2 FQGTGA. This CDR3 contains 16 residues. In DNA form, the CDR3 reads TGTGCCAGCAGCCCTCGGTTGGGCGCGACCTACAATGAGCAGTTCTTC. Translated, it gives CASSPRLGATYNEQFF. The full variable domain, in which reference TRBV7-3 and TRBJ2-1 provide the parts outside the CDR3, is GAGVSQTPSNKVTEKGKYVELRCDPISGHTALYWYRQSLGQGPEFLIYFQGTGAADDSGLPNDRFFAVRPEGSVSTLKIQRTERGDSAVYLCASSPRLGATYNEQFFGPGTRLTVL.

The chain has TRBV10-3 and TRBJ2-7, with 9 bases lining up with TRBD2. The germline gives CDR1 ENHRY, CDR2 SYGVKD. V shed 6 bases, J shed 3 bases, and the junction held 6 bases outside the gene matches. This CDR3 has 14 amino acids. Here the CDR3 reads CAIRDLAGDYEQYF. As DNA, the CDR3 is TGTGCCATCAGAGATTTAGCGGGGGACTACGAGCAGTACTTC.

The rearrangement links TRBV5-4 to TRBJ1-4, with a weak D call TRBD1 (5 bases). Deletions cut 0 bases from V and 0 bases from J, with 9 bases between. CDR3 length: 16 amino acids. Germline CDR1 reads SGHNT; CDR2 reads YYREEE (reference sequence). The CDR3 region is CASSLGGLATNEKLFF. The CDR3 DNA follows: TGTGCCAGCAGCTTGGGGGGCCTTGCAACTAATGAAAAACTGTTTTTT.

The chain recombines TRBV5-1 with TRBJ1-4, with 9 positions matching TRBD1. V lost 4 bases, J lost 7 bases, and 5 bases stayed unmatched. The CDR3 has 14 amino acids. Germline V gene sequence: CDR1 SGHRS, CDR2 YFSETQ. The chain's CDR3 is CASSTGTGFEKLFF. CDR3 sequence (DNA): TGCGCCAGCAGCACCGGGACAGGGTTTGAAAAACTGTTTTTT.

The rearrangement uses TRBV18 and TRBJ1-3; perhaps TRBD1 as D (5 bases). Germline loops: CDR1 KGHSH, CDR2 LQKENI. CDR3 length equals 15 residues. V shed 2 bases and J shed 2 bases, with 10 bases lying between them. The CDR3 here is CASSPGAGTGNTIYF. In DNA form, the CDR3 reads TGTGCCAGCTCACCAGGGGCGGGAACTGGAAACACCATATATTTT.

V gene TRBV7-8 combines with J gene TRBJ2-2; 9 bases align to TRBD1. The CDR3 spans 15 residues. Germline loops: CDR1 SGHVS, CDR2 FQNEAQ. V was pared by 2 bases and J by 5 bases, with 3 bases of the junction left unmatched. For the CDR3, the DNA is TGTGCCAGCAGCTTACACAGGGGGCCGACCGGGGAGCTGTTTTTT. Its translation: CASSLHRGPTGELFF.

This chain connects TRBV27 to TRBJ2-7, with a possible D match to TRBD1 (6 bases). The CDR3 has 12 residues. V gave up 6 bases and J gave up 3 bases, with 9 bases separating them. Looked up from germline, CDR1 is MNHEY and CDR2 is SMNVEV (reference sequence). CDR3 amino acids: CASRSDSYEQYF. CDR3 nucleotide sequence: TGTGCCAGCAGATCGGACAGCTACGAGCAGTACTTC.

The chain carries TRBV19 and TRBJ1-6, with D perhaps matching TRBD1 (5 bases). Germline CDR1 LNHDA, CDR2 SQIVND (reference sequence). The CDR3 spans 14 residues. V lost 4 bases and J lost 4, with 8 bases in between. The CDR3 region has the DNA TGTGCCAGTAGTAAGGGACTTTATAATTCACCCCTCCACTTT. Translation: CASSKGLYNSPLHF.

CDR3 region: CASSLKFSGVVGYGYTF. For the CDR3, the DNA is TGTGCCAGCAGCTTAAAGTTTTCAGGGGTGGTAGGGTATGGCTACACCTTC. The rearrangement uses TRBV7-9 and TRBJ1-2; a possible D gene is TRBD1 (6 bases). Per germline, CDR1 SEHNR and CDR2 FQNEAQ (reference sequence). V was trimmed by 2 bases and J by 5 bases, leaving 21 bases between them. CDR3 size: 17 residues.